This T cell receptor (beta chain) was profiled in a study of cytomegalovirus exposure and HLA in healthy donors. On the study more broadly: A subsequent analysis reported that the 120 validation repertoires were produced on the same platform that had also been used for the 666 first-cohort repertoires.

TCRdb's table, derived via immunoSEQ multiplex PCR, lists solely in-frame clones and lacks some. The data show approximately 90,000 clones, approximately 93% seen once. The TCR originated in a woman aged 25 to 45 in good health and CMV-seropositive. The sample comprised PBMCs.

CDR3 sequence reads: CASSLGQIRDGYTF. The DNA of the CDR3 is TGTGCCAGCAGCTTGGGACAGATACGTGATGGCTACACCTTC. The chain links TRBV5-4 to TRBJ1-2; possible D gene TRBD1, 5 bases. Trimming cost V 0 bases and J 6 bases, with 12 bases left between them. Germline CDR1 and CDR2: SGHNT and YYREEE (reference sequence). The CDR3 spans 14 residues.